The TCR beta chain described here comes from a study of beta chain features in type 1 diabetes (dated by TCRdb to 2016 to 2019). Looking at the study overall: Mean age, gender distribution, total cell number and subset yield were not different between patients and healthy donors. Across all samples, approximately 98,000,000 sorted cells were examined, and cell number per subset correlated strongly with RNA yield. The study compared TCRB repertoires of sorted circulating CD4+ T cell subsets between recently diagnosed type 1 diabetes patients and matched healthy donors. Regulatory and stem cell-like memory subsets were obtained from only 8 patients and roughly 8 healthy donors, while naive and central memory subsets were obtained from all 28 donors.

The CDR3 holds 17 amino acids from the cysteine to the phenylalanine. Only the CDR3 portion is preserved as DNA: 51 bases, with reading frame beginning at the first base. V loses 1 base of germline sequence and J loses 0 bases, and the interval between the two ends is 13 bases. The CDR1 and CDR2 encoded by the germline V gene are LGHNA and YSLEER. All of the isolated RNA was reverse transcribed with the High Capacity cDNA Reverse Transcription Kit, so expressed TCRB transcripts were sequenced. Deep immunoSEQ sequencing was performed on naive, central memory and regulatory T cell samples, with an average of around 3.4 million total reads per sample. Sorted cells were lysed in RLT buffer, and RNA was extracted using DNase-treated RNeasy Micro or Mini kits according to cell number. Each cell subset was processed separately to prevent cross-contamination, with patient and healthy donor samples processed together. The immunoSEQ multiplex PCR was used to amplify TCRB sequences from cDNA, yielding 87-bp fragments that span the CDR3 region. Sequencing of the amplicons was done on the Illumina HiSeq platform. The authors' analysis ran thus. PCR bias was corrected computationally using synthetic template baselines, and reads within Hamming distance 2 were collapsed, with unmergeable singletons discarded. By aligning reads against IMGT, V, D and J genes, CDR3 length, and insertions or deletions at six rearrangement sites were assigned. Clonotype counts were normalized to sorted cell number within each subset before computing true diversity and Gini coefficients with the tcR R package. The overlap coefficient, calculated on TCRB nucleotide sequences, was used to quantify repertoire sharing. The source is immuneACCESS, and TCRdb retained only in-frame sequences with V and J called. Part of the clones is not carried over; for the studies checked, unresolved V genes explain less than half of this, and the remainder is unexplained. Clonal size and the V and J genes are those of that table, whereas D and trimming came from the DNA. The sample table holds about 240,000 clones, of which 27% were seen once. The ten most abundant clones make up 4% of the sample.

This clone was seen a few times. No antigen is known for it. One base away there is no much larger clone; base qualities are not given. Study-level results and caveats: Only small numbers of individuals were included in the HLA sub-analyses, which left unresolved whether HLA type had any influence on TCRB rearrangement. Type 1 diabetes patients showed a moderate but significant shortening of TCRB CDR3 length in all four CD4+ subsets. Fewer insertions and more nucleotide deletions at VDJ recombination sites were observed in patients with type 1 diabetes, implying thymic rearrangement abnormalities. Because cDNA was sequenced instead of genomic DNA, activated cells with high expression could be over-represented, although the groups did not differ in activation or CD3 levels. PCR may preferentially amplify shorter templates, but because patient and control samples were amplified and corrected together, any resulting skew would affect both groups equally. Naive, central memory and regulatory TCRB repertoires appeared to be more alike among patients than among healthy donors.

A single peripheral blood draw of about 120 mL on average was collected from each donor into heparinised tubes. Naive, central memory, regulatory and stem cell-like memory CD4+ T cells were sorted on a BD FACSAria II using a panel including CD45RO, CCR7, CD25, CD127, CD95 and CD27. All sorted populations exceeded 95% purity. Right away, PBMCs were isolated by Lymphoprep density gradient centrifugation and were stained directly, with no culture step. Samples were stained and sorted in pairs, with one healthy donor and one patient per experiment, so that batch effects were minimized. The chain is made from TRBV4-3 and TRBJ2-1; the D gene is unclear. Sequencing was performed on central memory CD4+ T cells from blood. This sequence was found in a man in his thirties or forties in good health. The bases read TGCGCCAGCAGCCAAGCTTACAGCCCGAGCTCCTACAATGAGCAGTTCTTC. It codes for CASSQAYSPSSYNEQFF.